The rows below give T cell receptor beta chains drawn from one sample of a study of cytomegalovirus exposure and HLA in healthy donors. Some clones are missing from TCRdb's copy, which holds only in-frame ones; the method was immunoSEQ multiplex PCR. The sample includes around 140,000 clones, 82% of them seen just once. Sequencing was done on a sample of PBMCs. The source of these receptors is a male donor in good health and CMV-seronegative. CDR3s include the opening cysteine and the closing phenylalanine or tryptophan. The D gene is left open where the match is weak. Part of the rows lack a size; the others show once, few, many or a class for expanded clones.

size: few
V: TRBV2
J: TRBJ2-5
D: TRBD2
CDR3: CASMDRGLAGRQETQYF
DNA: TGTGCCAGCATGGATCGGGGACTAGCGGGACGGCAAGAGACCCAGTACTTC

size: -
V: TRBV30
J: TRBJ2-7
D: -
CDR3: CAWSVSFYERYF
DNA: TGTGCCTGGAGTGTTTCGTTCTACGAGCGGTACTTC

size: -
V: TRBV27
J: TRBJ1-1
D: -
CDR3: CASSLSMNTEAFF
DNA: TGTGCCAGCAGTCTAAGCATGAACACTGAAGCTTTCTTT

size: -
V: TRBV19
J: TRBJ2-3
D: -
CDR3: CASSIMAEADTQYF
DNA: TGTGCCAGTAGTATCATGGCCGAGGCAGATACGCAGTATTTT

size: -
V: TRBV4-1
J: TRBJ1-2
D: TRBD1
CDR3: CASSQVVDRYYGYTF
DNA: TGCGCCAGCAGCCAAGTTGTGGACAGGTACTATGGCTACACCTTC

size: -
V: TRBV11-2
J: TRBJ2-7
D: -
CDR3: CATSPGGRTLYEQYF
DNA: TGTGCCACCTCGCCGGGGGGCAGGACCCTCTACGAGCAGTACTTC

size: -
V: TRBV4-1
J: TRBJ2-2
D: TRBD2
CDR3: CASSPNWGGSSGELFF
DNA: TGCGCCAGCAGCCCAAACTGGGGCGGGAGTTCCGGGGAGCTGTTTTTT

size: -
V: TRBV5-1
J: TRBJ2-1
D: -
CDR3: CASSLGPSHRNEQFF
DNA: TGCGCCAGCAGCTTGGGGCCCTCCCACCGCAATGAGCAGTTCTTC

size: -
V: TRBV9
J: TRBJ2-7
D: -
CDR3: CASSAYQGSEQYF
DNA: TGTGCCAGCAGCGCGTACCAGGGCAGCGAGCAGTACTTC

size: -
V: TRBV19
J: TRBJ2-1
D: TRBD1
CDR3: CASRFLGTGDNNEQFF
DNA: TGTGCCAGTAGATTCTTAGGGACAGGGGATAACAATGAGCAGTTCTTC

size: -
V: TRBV19
J: TRBJ2-6
D: -
CDR3: CASSIGHFSGANVLTF
DNA: TGTGCCAGTAGTATAGGACATTTCTCTGGGGCCAACGTCCTGACTTTC

size: -
V: TRBV5-6
J: TRBJ1-1
D: TRBD1
CDR3: CASSYGTGQTEAFF
DNA: TGTGCCAGCAGCTACGGGACAGGGCAGACTGAAGCTTTCTTT

size: once
V: TRBV4-1
J: TRBJ2-3
D: TRBD2
CDR3: CASSRVGRGADTQYF
DNA: TGCGCCAGCAGCCGGGTGGGACGGGGGGCAGATACGCAGTATTTT

size: -
V: TRBV4-3
J: TRBJ2-1
D: TRBD2
CDR3: CASSQGSSGGNNEQFF
DNA: TGCGCCAGCAGCCAAGGGTCTAGCGGGGGGAACAATGAGCAGTTCTTC

size: -
V: TRBV7-2
J: TRBJ1-2
D: -
CDR3: CASSLATVYGYTF
DNA: TGTGCCAGCAGCTTAGCGACAGTCTATGGCTACACCTTC

size: -
V: TRBV6-1
J: TRBJ2-4
D: TRBD1
CDR3: CASSVTGTANIQYF
DNA: TGTGCCAGCAGTGTAACCGGGACAGCAAACATTCAGTACTTC

size: few
V: TRBV28
J: TRBJ2-3
D: TRBD1
CDR3: CASSSGGAGTDTQYF
DNA: TGTGCCAGCAGTTCAGGGGGCGCGGGCACAGATACGCAGTATTTT

size: -
V: TRBV2
J: TRBJ2-7
D: TRBD2
CDR3: CASRGGSGLEQYF
DNA: TGTGCCAGCAGGGGCGGGAGTGGGCTCGAGCAGTACTTC

size: -
V: TRBV7-2
J: TRBJ1-2
D: TRBD1
CDR3: CASSRLSGTGSYGYTF
DNA: TGTGCCAGCAGCCGCCTCAGCGGGACAGGCTCCTATGGCTACACCTTC

size: -
V: TRBV6-5
J: TRBJ1-2
D: -
CDR3: CASRVGAGNNYGYTF
DNA: TGTGCCAGCAGGGTAGGGGCAGGGAATAACTATGGCTACACCTTC

size: -
V: TRBV9
J: TRBJ2-1
D: TRBD2
CDR3: CASSVGGTSGNEQFF
DNA: TGTGCCAGCAGCGTCGGGGGGACTAGCGGCAATGAGCAGTTCTTC

size: -
V: TRBV27
J: TRBJ2-1
D: TRBD1
CDR3: CASSPDRVSVNEQFF
DNA: TGTGCCAGCAGTCCCGACAGGGTGTCTGTGAATGAGCAGTTCTTC

size: once
V: TRBV28
J: TRBJ1-2
D: TRBD1
CDR3: CASSPATGGVQGYTF
DNA: TGTGCCAGCAGTCCTGCGACAGGGGGTGTGCAGGGCTACACCTTC

size: -
V: TRBV10-3
J: TRBJ1-2
D: TRBD1
CDR3: CAIRGDSNPYGYTF
DNA: TGTGCCATCAGAGGGGACAGCAACCCTTATGGCTACACCTTC

size: few
V: TRBV6-5
J: TRBJ2-2
D: -
CDR3: CASSLGQANTGELFF
DNA: TGTGCCAGCAGTCTGGGCCAGGCGAACACCGGGGAGCTGTTTTTT

size: -
V: TRBV2
J: TRBJ2-3
D: -
CDR3: CASSEAHTDTQYF
DNA: TGTGCCAGCAGCGAGGCGCACACAGATACGCAGTATTTT

size: -
V: TRBV6-5
J: TRBJ2-7
D: TRBD1
CDR3: CASSYGRQGLYEQYF
DNA: TGTGCCAGCAGTTACGGGAGACAGGGGCTCTACGAGCAGTACTTC

size: -
V: TRBV13
J: TRBJ1-1
D: -
CDR3: CASSPPGENTEAFF
DNA: TGTGCCAGCAGTCCCCCAGGGGAGAACACTGAAGCTTTCTTT

size: -
V: TRBV30
J: TRBJ2-1
D: TRBD2
CDR3: CAWSVASGISNEQFF
DNA: TGTGCCTGGAGTGTAGCCAGCGGGATATCCAATGAGCAGTTCTTC

size: few
V: TRBV25-1
J: TRBJ2-3
D: -
CDR3: CASSQEAATDTQYF
DNA: TGTGCCAGCAGTCAGGAGGCCGCCACAGATACGCAGTATTTT

size: -
V: TRBV18
J: TRBJ2-4
D: TRBD1
CDR3: CASSPPGTGVGNIQYF
DNA: TGTGCCAGCTCACCCCCCGGGACAGGGGTAGGGAACATTCAGTACTTC

size: -
V: TRBV29-1
J: TRBJ2-7
D: TRBD1
CDR3: CSVARDSSYEQYF
DNA: TGCAGCGTTGCCCGGGACAGTTCCTACGAGCAGTACTTC

size: few
V: TRBV5-6
J: TRBJ2-1
D: TRBD1
CDR3: CASSPGTGPPHISDEQFF
DNA: TGTGCCAGCAGCCCAGGGACAGGGCCTCCGCACATCTCGGATGAGCAGTTCTTC

size: -
V: TRBV9
J: TRBJ2-7
D: -
CDR3: CASSVEGDEQYF
DNA: TGTGCCAGCAGCGTAGAAGGGGACGAGCAGTACTTC

size: -
V: TRBV11-3
J: TRBJ2-1
D: TRBD1
CDR3: CASSQSGTGVYNEQFF
DNA: TGTGCCAGCAGCCAGTCCGGGACAGGGGTATACAATGAGCAGTTCTTC

size: once
V: TRBV7-2
J: TRBJ1-2
D: -
CDR3: CASSYTIGGYGYTF
DNA: TGTGCCAGCAGCTATACAATCGGGGGCTATGGCTACACCTTC

size: -
V: TRBV6-5
J: TRBJ2-7
D: -
CDR3: CASSYSAGPPYEQYF
DNA: TGTGCCAGCAGTTACTCAGCGGGTCCACCCTACGAGCAGTACTTC

size: -
V: TRBV4-3
J: TRBJ1-2
D: TRBD1
CDR3: CASSQEGGSNYGYTF
DNA: TGCGCCAGCAGCCAAGAAGGGGGCAGTAACTATGGCTACACCTTC

size: few
V: TRBV29-1
J: TRBJ2-3
D: -
CDR3: CSVAGTPGDTQYF
DNA: TGCAGCGTCGCGGGCACGCCAGGAGATACGCAGTATTTT

size: -
V: TRBV25-1
J: TRBJ1-5
D: -
CDR3: CASSDWRALHQHF
DNA: -

size: -
V: TRBV5-4
J: TRBJ1-1
D: -
CDR3: CASSLIGDQAEAFF
DNA: TGTGCCAGCAGCTTGATCGGGGATCAAGCTGAAGCTTTCTTT

size: once
V: TRBV5-4
J: TRBJ2-2
D: -
CDR3: CASSSRENTGELFF
DNA: TGTGCCAGCAGCAGCAGGGAAAACACCGGGGAGCTGTTTTTT

size: -
V: TRBV27
J: TRBJ1-3
D: -
CDR3: CASRQGGSGNTIYF
DNA: TGTGCCAGCAGGCAAGGGGGCTCTGGAAACACCATATATTTT

size: -
V: TRBV6-4
J: TRBJ2-1
D: TRBD2
CDR3: CASSGGTSHLALSEQFF
DNA: TGTGCCAGCAGCGGGGGGACTAGTCACCTAGCCTTGAGTGAGCAGTTCTTC

size: few
V: TRBV30
J: TRBJ2-3
D: TRBD1
CDR3: CAWRGQGRTDTQYF
DNA: TGTGCCTGGAGGGGACAGGGGCGCACAGATACGCAGTATTTT

size: once
V: TRBV6-5
J: TRBJ2-5
D: -
CDR3: CASSKLGSQETQYF
DNA: TGTGCCAGCAGCAAACTAGGGTCTCAAGAGACCCAGTACTTC